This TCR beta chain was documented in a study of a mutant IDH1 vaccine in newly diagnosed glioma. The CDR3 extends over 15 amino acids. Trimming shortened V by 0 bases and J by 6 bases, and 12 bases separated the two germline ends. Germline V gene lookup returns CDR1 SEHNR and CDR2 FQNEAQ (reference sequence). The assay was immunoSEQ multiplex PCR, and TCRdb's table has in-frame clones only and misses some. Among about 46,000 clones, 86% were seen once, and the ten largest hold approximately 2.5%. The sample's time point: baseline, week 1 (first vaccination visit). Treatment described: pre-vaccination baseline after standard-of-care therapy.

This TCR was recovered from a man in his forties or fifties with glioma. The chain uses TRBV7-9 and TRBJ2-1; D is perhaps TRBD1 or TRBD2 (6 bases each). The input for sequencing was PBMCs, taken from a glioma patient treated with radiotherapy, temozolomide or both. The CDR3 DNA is TGTGCCAGCAGCTTAGCGGGGGGCTTGTCCAATGAGCAGTTCTTC. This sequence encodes CASSLAGGLSNEQFF.